The 13 T cell receptor beta chains given below trace back to one sample, sequenced in a study of cytomegalovirus exposure and HLA in healthy donors. Here immunoSEQ multiplex PCR was the method, and the copy in TCRdb shows in-frame clones only, minus some. The sample carries about 360,000 clones, 86% recorded once. The sequencing input was PBMCs. The origin of the receptors is a woman between 18 and 30 years old in good health and CMV-seronegative.

This chain links TRBV15 with TRBJ2-1; TRBD2 matches 10 bases. Germline V CDR1 and CDR2: LNHNV, YYDKDF (reference sequence). After removal of 2 bases from V and 1 base from J, the junction contained 2 bases not matched to a gene. The CDR3 contains 16 residues. The CDR3 nucleotides are TGTGCCACCAGCAGAAAACTAGCGGGGTCCTACAATGAGCAGTTCTTC. The encoded protein is CATSRKLAGSYNEQFF.

The chain carries TRBV6-5 and TRBJ2-3; a weak D match, TRBD2 (5 bases). Germline-derived CDR1 and CDR2 are MNHEY and SVGAGI. The ends were cut back, 2 bases at V and 0 bases at J, with 9 bases in the middle. The CDR3 sequence is 15 residues long. In DNA, the CDR3 is TGTGCCAGCAGTTACACGGGGTTAAGCACAGATACGCAGTATTTT. Its translation: CASSYTGLSTDTQYF.

The chain employs TRBV5-1 and TRBJ2-7; the D gene is possibly TRBD2 (5 bases). Germline-derived CDR1 and CDR2 are SGHRS and YFSETQ. The CDR3 is 15 residues long. V dropped 2 bases and J dropped 2 bases, with 14 bases sitting between them. The CDR3 is CASSFRTGPAYEQYF. The CDR3, as DNA: TGCGCCAGCAGCTTTAGGACTGGTCCAGCCTACGAGCAGTACTTC.

This chain connects TRBV6-1 to TRBJ2-1; no definite D call. The V end was cut by 5 bases, the J end by 9 bases, with 8 bases between. The CDR3 sequence is 11 residues long. CDR1 is MNHNS and CDR2 is SASEGT in the germline V gene. Here the CDR3 DNA reads TGTGCCAGCAGTACCCTGAGTGAGCAGTTCTTC. This sequence encodes CASSTLSEQFF.

The V gene is TRBV14, the J gene TRBJ2-7, with D maybe TRBD1 (5 bases). CDR3 length: 14 amino acids. V gave up 1 base and J gave up 0 bases, with 7 bases separating them. Germline V CDR1 and CDR2: SGHDN, FVKESK. This CDR3 reads CASSQAGYSYEQYF. CDR3 DNA sequence: TGTGCCAGCAGCCAAGCAGGGTACTCCTACGAGCAGTACTTC.

The chain couples TRBV2 to TRBJ1-3; 11 nucleotides align to TRBD1. Per the germline V gene, CDR1 is SNHLY and CDR2 is FYNNEI. V shed 5 bases, J shed 3 bases, and the junction held 6 bases outside the gene matches. The CDR3 consists of 16 residues. The CDR3 region is CASSIGQGAHGNTIYF. CDR3 nucleotide sequence: TGTGCCAGCAGTATCGGACAGGGGGCTCATGGAAACACCATATATTTT. The complete variable domain, with remaining parts taken from reference TRBV2 and TRBJ1-3, reads EPEVTQTPSHQVTQMGQEVILRCVPISNHLYFYWYRQILGQKVEFLVSFYNNEISEKSEIFDDQFSVERPDGSNFTLKIRSTKLEDSAMYFCASSIGQGAHGNTIYFGEGSWLTVV.

This clone has a handful of counts. This chain joins TRBV9 and TRBJ2-2, with D possibly being TRBD1 (6 bases). Trimming took 4 bases from V and 5 from J, leaving 21 bases between them. This CDR3 contains 17 residues. Germline V gene sequence: CDR1 SGDLS, CDR2 YYNGEE. The CDR3 DNA sequence: TGTGCCAGCAGCCCCGGTGAGGGGGTTTTACGGACCGGGGAGCTGTTTTTT. This encodes CASSPGEGVLRTGELFF.

The chain links TRBV2 to TRBJ2-6; D ambiguous. Germline CDR1 is SNHLY and CDR2 is FYNNEI. Trimming took 6 bases from V and 4 from J, leaving 7 bases between them. The CDR3 is 13 amino acids. CDR3 protein: CASSVRGANVLTF. The CDR3 DNA reads as TGTGCCAGCAGCGTGCGCGGGGCCAACGTCCTGACTTTC.

The count of this clone is one. The gene calls are TRBV27 and TRBJ2-1; 8 bases line up with TRBD1. This CDR3 is 14 amino acids long. Germline trimming cut 5 bases from V and 5 bases from J; bases unmatched to any gene: 5. Germline V gives CDR1 MNHEY, CDR2 SMNVEV (reference sequence). CDR3 region: CASSPGTGNNEQFF. As DNA, the CDR3 is TGTGCCAGCAGTCCAGGGACAGGCAACAATGAGCAGTTCTTC.

This chain connects TRBV6-1 to TRBJ2-3; maybe TRBD2 (6 bases). Trimming removed 2 bases from V and 2 bases from J, with 8 bases in between. The CDR3 sequence is 14 residues long. The germline gives CDR1 MNHNS, CDR2 SASEGT. In nucleotides, the CDR3 is TGTGCCAGCAGTGAACGGGGGACCACAGATACGCAGTATTTT. The encoded protein is CASSERGTTDTQYF.

V usage is TRBV7-6 and J usage is TRBJ2-7; TRBD2 matches at 7 bases. The germline gives CDR1 SGHVS, CDR2 FNYEAQ. The length of the CDR3 is 15 residues. V lost 4 bases, J lost 0 bases, and 6 bases stayed unmatched. In nucleotides, the CDR3 is TGTGCCAGCAGCTCCCCCCGGGGGGACTCCTACGAGCAGTACTTC. This encodes CASSSPRGDSYEQYF. The complete variable domain, with remaining parts taken from reference TRBV7-6 and TRBJ2-7, reads GAGVSQSPRYKVTKRGQDVALRCDPISGHVSLYWYRQALGQGPEFLTYFNYEAQQDKSGLPNDRFSAERPEGSISTLTIQRTEQRDSAMYRCASSSPRGDSYEQYFGPGTRLTVT.

This clone was found a few times. The genes are TRBV2 and TRBJ1-2; 9 positions match TRBD1. V lost 6 bases and J lost 9; bases outside the gene matches: 8. The CDR3 runs 13 residues. Germline V CDR1 and CDR2: SNHLY, FYNNEI. The CDR3 here is CASRRTGAGRYTF. In DNA form, the CDR3 reads TGTGCCAGCAGGCGGACAGGGGCTGGGCGCTACACCTTC.

The rearrangement uses TRBV7-8 and TRBJ2-1, with 7 bases identical to TRBD1. CDR3 size: 14 residues. The junction had 7 bases not matched to a gene; V was cut back by 5 bases and J by 6 bases. CDR1 is SGHVS and CDR2 is FQNEAQ in the germline V gene. CDR3 DNA sequence: TGTGCCAGCAGCCTTCCCGGACAGGCCAATGAGCAGTTCTTC. Translation gives CASSLPGQANEQFF.